The text below deals with one T cell receptor (beta chain). The sample has other DNA sequences that encode this CDR3 too. This sample is drawn from a study of shared clonotypes between healthy human individuals. For the study at large: The cohort comprised a couple of women and a few men. Their ages spanned 18 to 49 years.

Germline lookup yields CDR1 SGHTA and CDR2 FQGNSA. V gave up 1 base and J gave up 3 bases, with 7 bases separating them. The CDR3 is made up of 14 amino acids. The authors split each subset's genomic DNA evenly across several immunoSEQ plates. As handled by the study authors: Filtering differed for immunoSEQ, which gave only junction sequences without quality scores. Profiling relied on immunoSEQ multiplex PCR, and the TCRdb table lists in-frame clones only, not all of them. The DNA was the basis for D and trimming; V, J and clone size are from that table. The data contain millions of clones, more than 90% of them seen just once; the ten biggest clones take up about 0.13%.

This clonotype was obtained from a man aged 18 to 29 in good health. V is TRBV7-2 and J is TRBJ1-5, with D unresolved. The specimen sequenced was naive CD4+ T cells sorted from blood. Regarding subset: CD45RA+ positively selected. The CDR3 DNA is TGTGCCAGCAGCTTAGGCAGGTCCAATCAGCCCCAGCATTTT. Translating it yields CASSLGRSNQPQHF. The full variable domain, completed using reference TRBV7-2 and TRBJ1-5, is GAGVSQSPSNKVTEKGKDVELRCDPISGHTALYWYRQSLGQGLEFLIYFQGNSAPDKSGLPSDRFSAERTGGSVSTLTIQRTQQEDSAVYLCASSLGRSNQPQHFGDGTRLSIL.